These 6 T cell receptor beta chains were sequenced from one sample in a study of cytomegalovirus exposure and HLA in healthy donors. The PCR contained 60 Vbeta and 13 Jbeta primers. Produced via immunoSEQ multiplex PCR; TCRdb's table is partial and in-frame only. The profile covers roughly 150,000 clones, with approximately 78% appearing a single time and approximately 8% taken by the ten largest. The source material was PBMCs. The receptor source for this set is a male donor in good health and CMV-seropositive.

The chain joins TRBV19 to TRBJ1-1, with 9 bases matching TRBD1. This CDR3 is 13 amino acids long. CDR1 and CDR2 from the germline V gene are LNHDA and SQIVND (reference sequence). With V trimmed by 6 bases and J by 1 base, 0 bases remained unmatched. The CDR3 here is CASRDRGNTEAFF. The DNA of the CDR3 is TGTGCCAGTAGGGACAGGGGGAACACTGAAGCTTTCTTT.

J is TRBJ2-7 and V is TRBV5-6, with D possibly TRBD1 on 6 matching bases. The CDR3 covers 15 residues. CDR1 SGHDT and CDR2 YYEEEE come from the germline V gene. Between the trimmed V and J ends, which lost 4 bases and 2 bases, there was a span of 16 bases. CDR3 loop: CASSPPQGLTYEQYF. The CDR3 bases are TGTGCCAGCAGCCCCCCGCAGGGGTTAACCTACGAGCAGTACTTC.

Comment on this clone: No conserved phenylalanine or tryptophan ends this CDR3, so it is likely a read error. No DNA is shown, since the ends of the CDR3 on it are uncertain; the CDR3 is the one TCRdb lists. J is TRBJ2-7 and V is TRBV11-2; the D segment call TRBD2 is taken from the table without a DNA check. The germline CDR1 and CDR2 sequences are SGHAT and FQNNGV. The CDR3 length equals 16 residues, ends included. Here the CDR3 reads CASSFGTSGSPRAVGL.

A few counts support this clone. This chain links TRBV5-1 with TRBJ1-1; D remains ambiguous. The germline V gene encodes CDR1 SGHRS and CDR2 YFSETQ. V was clipped by 1 base and J by 7 bases, with 8 bases between them. The CDR3 is 12 amino acids. The CDR3 protein is CASSLQVGEAFF. In DNA form, the CDR3 reads TGCGCCAGCAGCTTGCAGGTCGGTGAAGCTTTCTTT.

This clone has a single count. The rearrangement uses TRBV4-3 and TRBJ2-7; 7 bases fit TRBD1. The V segment lost 0 bases and the J segment 7 bases; nucleotides outside the gene matches: 6. The CDR3 has 14 amino acids. Germline assignment: CDR1 LGHNA and CDR2 YSLEER. The CDR3 coding sequence is TGCGCCAGCAGCCAAGATGGGGGACAGCCGGAGCAGTACTTC. This sequence encodes CASSQDGGQPEQYF.

V usage is TRBV6-5 and J usage is TRBJ1-2, with TRBD1 matching over 9 bases. CDR1 is MNHEY and CDR2 is SVGAGI in the germline V gene. The J segment lost 3 bases and the V segment lost 5 bases, leaving 4 bases of the junction unmatched. This CDR3 is built from 14 residues. CDR3 bases: TGTGCCAGCAGTCCCGGGACAGGGCACTATGGCTACACCTTC. Its translation is CASSPGTGHYGYTF.